Listed below are T cell receptor beta chains from one sample, sequenced in a study of coeliac disease. Using immunoSEQ multiplex PCR, the repertoire was profiled, and TCRdb retains in-frame clones only, with some absent. The sample carries about 3,700 clones, about 66% recorded once. The material sequenced was intraepithelial lymphocytes from the gut. The receptor set was obtained from a woman aged 60 to 75 with active celiac disease. CDR3s include the opening cysteine and the closing phenylalanine or tryptophan. A D gene is named only where the DNA matches it firmly. Clone size, where shown, is once, few, many, or a class for clones that have expanded.

v_gene	j_gene	d_gene	abundance	CDR3aa	CDR3nt
TRBV6-1	TRBJ2-7	TRBD2	.	CASQGYIAGGYEQYF	TGTGCCAGCCAAGGGTACATAGCGGGAGGCTACGAGCAGTACTTC
TRBV19	TRBJ2-3	.	.	CASSISAWSSTDTQYF	TGTGCCAGTAGTATAAGTGCGTGGTCTAGCACAGATACGCAGTATTTT
TRBV28	TRBJ1-5	TRBD1	.	CASSWRQGAHSNQPQHF	TGTGCCAGCAGTTGGAGACAGGGCGCGCATAGCAATCAGCCCCAGCATTTT
TRBV29-1	TRBJ1-2	TRBD1	.	CSVMLTGAYGYTF	TGCAGCGTTATGTTGACAGGGGCCTATGGCTACACCTTC
TRBV7-3	TRBJ2-1	TRBD2	.	CASSLAGGPGTNEQFF	TGTGCCAGCAGCTTAGCGGGAGGGCCCGGTACCAATGAGCAGTTCTTC
TRBV10-3	TRBJ2-2	.	.	CAISQGSNTGELFF	TGTGCCATCTCTCAGGGGTCGAACACCGGGGAGCTGTTTTTT
TRBV7-2	TRBJ2-5	.	few	CASSLSSALGETQYF	TGTGCCAGCAGCTTAAGTTCTGCTCTCGGGGAGACCCAGTACTTC
TRBV6-6	TRBJ2-7	TRBD2	.	CAVGEGNYEQYF	TGTGCCGTCGGGGAGGGAAATTACGAGCAGTACTTC
TRBV7-2	TRBJ2-7	TRBD2	few	CASSLAPPGAGGYEQYF	TGTGCCAGCAGCTTAGCGCCCCCCGGGGCGGGGGGCTACGAGCAGTACTTC
TRBV7-6	TRBJ2-1	.	.	CASSLGQETPYNEQFF	TGTGCCAGCAGCCTAGGGCAGGAAACCCCCTACAATGAGCAGTTCTTC
TRBV15	TRBJ2-2	TRBD2	.	CATSRVSSGETGELFF	TGTGCCACCAGCAGAGTTAGCAGCGGGGAGACCGGGGAGCTGTTTTTT
TRBV25-1	TRBJ2-7	TRBD2	once	CASSESLAGAYEQYF	TGTGCCAGCAGTGAAAGCCTAGCGGGGGCCTACGAGCAGTACTTC
TRBV30	TRBJ2-7	TRBD1	once	CAWSSGGYEQYF	TGTGCCTGGAGCTCAGGGGGCTACGAGCAGTACTTC
TRBV7-3	TRBJ1-5	.	.	CASSLGLNQPQHF	TGTGCCAGCAGCTTAGGGCTTAATCAGCCCCAGCATTTT
TRBV19	TRBJ1-2	TRBD1	.	CASNRDSNYGYTF	TGTGCCAGTAACCGGGACAGTAACTATGGCTACACCTTC
TRBV11-2	TRBJ2-5	.	.	CASSLKWGAAYQETQYF	TGTGCCAGCAGCTTAAAATGGGGCGCGGCGTACCAAGAGACCCAGTACTTC
TRBV10-3	TRBJ1-6	.	few	CAIRERQESSPLHF	TGTGCCATCAGAGAAAGACAGGAGAGTTCACCCCTCCACTTT
TRBV20-1	TRBJ2-1	.	once	CSARFRESPFF	TGCAGTGCTAGATTCCGGGAATCCCCGTTCTTC
TRBV10-2	TRBJ2-2	.	.	CASSSDLRVNAGELFF	TGCGCCAGCAGCTCGGACTTGAGGGTGAACGCCGGGGAGCTGTTTTTT
TRBV27	TRBJ2-1	.	few	CASSPQGPNEQFF	TGTGCCAGCAGTCCCCAGGGGCCCAATGAGCAGTTCTTC
TRBV7-2	TRBJ1-2	.	.	CASSPRGAYYGYTF	TGTGCCAGCAGCCCCCGGGGGGCTTACTATGGCTACACCTTC
TRBV7-9	TRBJ2-3	.	.	CASSPTLLGIGTDTQYF	TGTGCCAGCAGCCCTACCCTACTAGGAATAGGGACAGATACGCAGTATTTT
TRBV18	TRBJ2-2	TRBD1	.	CASSSGTANTGELFF	TGTGCCAGCTCATCCGGGACAGCGAACACCGGGGAGCTGTTTTTT
TRBV5-1	TRBJ2-3	TRBD2	.	CASSGGTSGGRDTQYF	TGCGCCAGCAGCGGAGGGACTAGCGGGGGGCGGGATACGCAGTATTTT
TRBV5-6	TRBJ2-4	.	.	CASSWAPGVGMLAKNIQYF	TGTGCCAGCAGCTGGGCGCCAGGGGTGGGGATGCTAGCCAAAAACATTCAGTACTTC
TRBV7-2	TRBJ1-6	TRBD1	once	CASSVTGARPGNSPLHF	TGTGCCAGCAGCGTGACAGGGGCCCGGCCGGGAAATTCACCCCTCCACTTT
TRBV6-4	TRBJ2-4	.	.	CASSDGRGLGIQYF	TGTGCCAGCAGTGACGGGAGGGGGTTGGGCATTCAGTACTTC
TRBV19	TRBJ1-4	.	.	CASSMRLNEKLFF	TGTGCCAGTAGTATGCGGCTTAATGAAAAACTGTTTTTT
TRBV15	TRBJ1-2	.	.	CATSRDGNYGYTF	TGTGCCACCAGCAGAGATGGCAACTATGGCTACACCTTC
TRBV19	TRBJ1-5	.	.	CASSIGRGSNQPQHF	TGTGCCAGTAGTATAGGCAGGGGTAGCAATCAGCCCCAGCATTTT
TRBV5-1	TRBJ2-1	TRBD2	.	CASSLVGGGIWHEQFF	TGCGCCAGCAGCTTGGTTGGGGGAGGGATCTGGCATGAGCAGTTCTTC
TRBV19	TRBJ2-5	.	.	CASTSEGETQYF	TGTGCCAGTACTAGCGAGGGAGAGACCCAGTACTTC
TRBV19	TRBJ1-4	.	.	CATAEGGAHEKLFF	TGTGCCACTGCGGAAGGGGGGGCACACGAAAAACTGTTTTTT
TRBV7-9	TRBJ2-3	TRBD2	.	CASRRSGRTTDTQYF	TGTGCCAGCCGACGCTCCGGGAGGACAACAGATACGCAGTATTTT
TRBV2	TRBJ2-5	.	few	CASSDGLAGVLETQYF	TGTGCCAGCAGTGATGGGCTGGCAGGGGTGTTGGAGACCCAGTACTTC
TRBV5-8	TRBJ2-1	.	.	CASSLGINGNSYNEQFF	TGTGCCAGCAGCTTGGGAATAAACGGGAACTCCTACAATGAGCAGTTCTTC
TRBV4-2	TRBJ1-4	TRBD1	.	CASSQDGVRGSTNEKLFF	TGTGCCAGCAGCCAAGATGGAGTCAGGGGGTCAACTAATGAAAAACTGTTTTTT
TRBV7-9	TRBJ2-7	TRBD1	.	CASSADRGRRYEQYF	TGTGCCAGCAGCGCGGACAGGGGAAGACGGTACGAGCAGTACTTC
TRBV7-9	TRBJ1-1	.	.	CASGHGPENTEAFF	TGTGCCAGCGGTCATGGGCCAGAGAACACTGAAGCTTTCTTT
TRBV5-1	TRBJ1-1	TRBD1	few	CASSLDTGGLGAFF	TGCGCCAGCAGCTTGGATACAGGGGGTCTAGGAGCTTTCTTT
TRBV29-1	TRBJ1-5	.	.	CSVLSGGGKPQHF	TGCAGCGTTCTCTCGGGGGGAGGTAAACCCCAGCATTTT
TRBV19	TRBJ2-3	.	few	CASSIIWGPGTQYF	TGTGCCAGTAGTATAATTTGGGGCCCAGGTACGCAGTATTTT
TRBV30	TRBJ1-5	.	.	CAWSVRRNQPQHF	TGTGCCTGGAGTGTACGGAGGAATCAGCCCCAGCATTTT
TRBV29-1	TRBJ1-2	TRBD1	.	CSVDYGQGVYGYTF	TGCAGCGTTGACTATGGACAGGGGGTCTATGGCTACACCTTC
TRBV4-2	TRBJ2-1	TRBD2	.	CASSQDHGGVSYNEQFF	TGTGCCAGCAGCCAAGATCATGGGGGGGTCTCCTACAATGAGCAGTTCTTC
TRBV21-1	TRBJ1-1	.	.	CASSLPVATIRTEAFF	TGTGCCAGCAGCCTACCTGTAGCCACAATTCGCACTGAAGCTTTCTTT
TRBV11-2	TRBJ2-1	.	.	CASSLDLVAGEQFF	TGTGCCAGCAGCTTAGATCTAGTGGCCGGTGAGCAGTTCTTC
TRBV6-1	TRBJ2-3	.	.	CASSDGGSTDTQYF	TGTGCCAGCAGTGATGGAGGCAGCACAGATACGCAGTATTTT
TRBV29-1	TRBJ1-1	.	large	CSAGVQSPEAFF	TGCAGCGCAGGGGTCCAAAGCCCTGAAGCTTTCTTT
TRBV5-1	TRBJ2-3	.	.	CASSLTGGTSDTQYF	TGCGCCAGCAGCTTGACCGGCGGAACTTCAGATACGCAGTATTTT
TRBV5-1	TRBJ2-1	.	.	CASSLESSYNEQFF	TGCGCCAGCAGCTTGGAGAGCTCCTACAATGAGCAGTTCTTC
TRBV5-8	TRBJ2-5	TRBD2	.	CASSLERGRETQYF	TGTGCCAGCAGCTTGGAGCGGGGCCGGGAGACCCAGTACTTC
TRBV9	TRBJ2-5	TRBD2	.	CASSGGRTTSGETQYF	TGTGCCAGCAGCGGAGGCCGGACTACTAGCGGGGAGACCCAGTACTTC
TRBV27	TRBJ1-6	.	.	CASGRDFSSYNSPLHF	TGTGCCAGCGGAAGGGACTTTAGCTCCTATAATTCACCCCTCCACTTT
TRBV19	TRBJ1-1	.	.	CASSIVPHAEAFF	TGTGCCAGTAGTATTGTACCCCACGCTGAGGCTTTCTTT
TRBV18	TRBJ1-3	.	.	CASSPPSRGYGNTIYF	TGTGCCAGCTCACCCCCAAGCAGGGGTTATGGAAACACCATATATTTT
TRBV6-5	TRBJ2-7	.	few	CASSREAGRVYEQYF	TGTGCCAGCAGTCGGGAAGCGGGTAGGGTCTACGAGCAGTACTTC
TRBV7-3	TRBJ2-1	.	few	CASSYYPTGNEQFF	TGTGCCAGCAGTTATTACCCCACAGGGAATGAGCAGTTCTTC
TRBV30	TRBJ2-1	TRBD1	.	CAWSGQGWNEQFF	TGTGCCTGGAGTGGACAGGGGTGGAATGAGCAGTTCTTC